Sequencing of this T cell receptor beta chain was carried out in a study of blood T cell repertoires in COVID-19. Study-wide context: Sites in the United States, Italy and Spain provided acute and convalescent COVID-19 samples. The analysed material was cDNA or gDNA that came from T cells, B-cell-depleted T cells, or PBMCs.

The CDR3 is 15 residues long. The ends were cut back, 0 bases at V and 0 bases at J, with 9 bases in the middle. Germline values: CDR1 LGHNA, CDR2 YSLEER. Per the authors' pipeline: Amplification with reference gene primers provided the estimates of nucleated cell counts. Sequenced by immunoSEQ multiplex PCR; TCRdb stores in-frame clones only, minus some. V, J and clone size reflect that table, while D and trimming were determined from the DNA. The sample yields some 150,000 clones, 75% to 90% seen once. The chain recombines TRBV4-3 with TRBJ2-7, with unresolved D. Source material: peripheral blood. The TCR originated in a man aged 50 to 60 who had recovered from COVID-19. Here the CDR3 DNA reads TGCGCCAGCAGCCAAGATTCCCAGAACTCCTACGAGCAGTACTTC. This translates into CASSQDSQNSYEQYF.